Shown below are 21 T cell receptor beta chains from a single sample sequenced in a study of T-cell reconstitution after alpha-beta-depleted transplantation in children. Construction of the TCRbeta library involved unique molecular identifiers. One entry per CDR3 protein, called by TCRdb with MiXCR from the PCR reads. This table holds some 200,000 distinct CDR3 sequences, around 9.2% found once. Sequenced material: PBMCs, mostly from graft donor cells, taken 360 days after TCRalphabeta/CD19-depleted stem cell transplant. The receptors were gathered from a male patient aged 2-15 years who had a stem cell transplant for acute myeloid leukemia, so the T cells may come from the graft donor.

This clonotype was counted many times. The V call is TRBV20-1, the J call TRBJ2-3; TRBD2 aligns across 8 bases. V shed 8 bases, J shed 5 bases, and the junction held 12 bases outside the gene matches. CDR3 size: 14 residues. Germline V gives CDR1 DFQATT, CDR2 SNEGSKA (reference sequence). The CDR3 coding sequence is TGCAGTTTTTCCTCGGGGGGGCCCAAAGATACGCAGTATTTT. Residues: CSFSSGGPKDTQYF.

The V and J genes are TRBV5-1 and TRBJ2-6; weak D call: TRBD1 (5 bases). Germline V gene data show CDR1 as SGHRS and CDR2 as YFSETQ. The CDR3 has 18 amino acids. V shed 1 base and J shed 2 bases, with 16 bases lying between them. CDR3: CASSLSRRGRAGANVLTF. For the CDR3, the DNA is TGCGCCAGCAGCTTGTCCCGGAGAGGCAGGGCTGGGGCCAACGTCCTGACTTTC. The full variable domain, in which reference TRBV5-1 and TRBJ2-6 provide the parts outside the CDR3, is KAGVTQTPRYLIKTRGQQVTLSCSPISGHRSVSWYQQTPGQGLQFLFEYFSETQRNKGNFPGRFSGRQFSNSRSEMNVSTLELGDSALYLCASSLSRRGRAGANVLTFGAGSRLTVL.

In its sample, this clonotype was seen a few times. The V and J genes are TRBV3-1 and TRBJ2-5, with 8 bases matching TRBD1. Germline lookup yields CDR1 LGHDT and CDR2 YNNKEL (reference sequence). V lost 5 bases to trimming and J lost 5 bases; unmatched junction nucleotides: 13. The CDR3 runs to 16 residues. CDR3 in amino acids: CASSDGQGRLPETQYF. The CDR3 DNA reads TGTGCCAGCAGCGACGGACAGGGAAGGCTTCCGGAGACCCAGTACTTC.

This clonotype was seen a few times. V and J are TRBV2 and TRBJ2-5; D not certain. The V and J ends lost 8 bases and 1 base respectively, with 8 bases between them. The CDR3 runs to 12 residues. Germline CDR1 SNHLY, CDR2 FYNNEI. In nucleotides, the CDR3 is TGTGCCAGCGGTCGGCTCCAAGAGACCCAGTACTTC. Translated: CASGRLQETQYF.

The table lists this clonotype with many counts. Here the CDR3 reads CASSLASGGNTGELFF. DNA for the CDR3: TGTGCCAGCAGCTTAGCCAGCGGGGGGAACACCGGGGAGCTGTTTTTT. J is TRBJ2-2 and V is TRBV7-2; 8 positions agree with TRBD2. CDR1 SGHTA and CDR2 FQGNSA come from the germline V gene. The CDR3 has 16 amino acids. The V and J ends lost 0 bases and 1 base, in that order; junction bases with no gene match: 1.

The gene calls are TRBV15 and TRBJ2-3, with D possibly TRBD2 on 5 matching bases. The germline V gene encodes CDR1 LNHNV and CDR2 YYDKDF (reference sequence). The V end lost 0 bases, the J end lost 0 bases, and 13 bases lay between the germline ends. The CDR3 covers 17 residues. DNA of the CDR3: TGTGCCACCAGCAGAGATCCGACGGGGAGAAGCACAGATACGCAGTATTTT. Amino acids: CATSRDPTGRSTDTQYF. Full variable domain (remainder filled in from reference TRBV15 and TRBJ2-3): DAMVIQNPRYQVTQFGKPVTLSCSQTLNHNVMYWYQQKSSQAPKLLFHYYDKDFNNEADTPDNFQSRRPNTSFCFLDIRSPGLGDTAMYLCATSRDPTGRSTDTQYFGPGTRLTVL.

The chain employs TRBV12-5 and TRBJ2-3, with D possibly being TRBD2 (6 bases). CDR1 LGHNT and CDR2 FRNRAP come from the germline V gene. The CDR3 is 14 residues long. V lost 3 bases and J 4 bases, leaving 11 bases between the germline ends. CDR3 region: CASGLDLAPDTQYF. The CDR3 DNA reads as TGTGCTAGTGGTTTAGACCTAGCGCCAGATACGCAGTATTTT.

The chain joins TRBV10-3 to TRBJ2-7, with TRBD2 matching 7 bases. Germline V gene sequence: CDR1 ENHRY, CDR2 SYGVKD. This CDR3 comprises 11 residues. The junction had 7 bases not matched to a gene; V was cut back by 11 bases and J by 6 bases. The CDR3 bases are TGTGCCGTCAAACGCGGGAGCGAGCAGTACTTC. Protein sequence: CAVKRGSEQYF.

In its sample, this clonotype was seen many times. This chain uses TRBV7-9 with TRBJ1-4; D gene ambiguous. The CDR3 totals 16 residues. Germline V gene lookup returns CDR1 SEHNR and CDR2 FQNEAQ (reference sequence). Deletions cut 2 bases from V and 0 bases from J, with 10 bases between. CDR3 loop: CASSLKGQSTNEKLFF. The CDR3 DNA reads TGTGCCAGCAGCTTAAAAGGCCAGTCAACTAATGAAAAACTGTTTTTT.

This clonotype was seen only a few times. The chain combines TRBV3-1 with TRBJ2-7; no clear D. Germline CDR1 reads LGHDT; CDR2 reads YNNKEL (reference sequence). The CDR3 runs to 16 residues. Deletions cut 2 bases from V and 1 base from J, with 15 bases between. This chain's CDR3 is CASSQTKESRSYEQYF. The CDR3 bases are TGTGCCAGCAGCCAAACTAAGGAGAGCCGATCCTACGAGCAGTACTTC.

This clonotype came up a few times. The chain uses TRBV25-1 and TRBJ2-1, with D hard to call. The germline gives CDR1 MGHDK, CDR2 SYGVNS. Trimming took off 8 bases at V and 9 bases at J, with 11 bases between the two ends. The CDR3 runs to 11 residues. This CDR3 reads CASSRRVEQFF. CDR3 nucleotide sequence: TGTGCCAGCTCCCGACGTGTTGAGCAGTTCTTC.

The chain is built from TRBV7-8 and TRBJ1-2; the match to TRBD1 covers 9 bases. CDR1 and CDR2 from the germline V gene are SGHVS and FQNEAQ. V was pared by 3 bases and J by 1 base, with 9 bases of the junction left unmatched. The length of the CDR3 is 17 residues. The CDR3 protein is CASSFGTGLIINYGYTF. The CDR3, as DNA: TGTGCCAGCAGCTTTGGGACAGGGCTCATTATTAACTATGGCTACACCTTC.

This clonotype was observed a few times. The V call is TRBV5-1, the J call TRBJ2-3; D gene unclear. This CDR3 comprises 12 residues. CDR1 SGHRS and CDR2 YFSETQ come from the germline V gene. Trimming took 4 bases from V and 5 from J, leaving 8 bases between them. The CDR3 here is CASSPLEDTQYF. The CDR3 DNA follows: TGCGCCAGCAGCCCATTGGAAGATACGCAGTATTTT.

In its sample, this clonotype was seen many times. The chain recombines TRBV3-1 with TRBJ1-2; D is uncertain. Germline CDR1 is LGHDT and CDR2 is YNNKEL (reference sequence). The CDR3 is 14 residues long. V was shortened by 1 base and J by 0 bases, with 6 bases between the two germline ends. The CDR3 loop is CASSQGVPNYGYTF. In nucleotides, the CDR3 is TGTGCCAGCAGCCAAGGGGTTCCTAACTATGGCTACACCTTC.

V is TRBV6-2 or TRBV6-3 and J is TRBJ2-7, with D perhaps matching TRBD1 or TRBD2 (5 bases each). CDR3 length equals 13 residues. Deletions cut 6 bases from V and 7 bases from J, with 16 bases between. The V gene's germline CDR1 is MNHEY and CDR2 SVGEGT. The DNA of the CDR3 is TGTGCCAGCAGCACCGGGGCCTCGTGGGAGCAGTACGTC. Translation gives CASSTGASWEQYV.

This clonotype occurred a few times. The rearrangement uses TRBV5-5 and TRBJ2-1; the D is unclear. Germline V gene lookup returns CDR1 SGHKS and CDR2 YYEKEE (reference sequence). Trimming left V 0 bases short and J 6 bases short, with 13 bases between. There are 15 residues in the CDR3. CDR3 coding DNA: TGTGCCAGCAGCTTGGGTGGGTTCATCCGCAATGAGCAGTTCTTC. Residues: CASSLGGFIRNEQFF. The variable domain in full, with the rest retrieved from reference TRBV5-5 and TRBJ2-1, is DAGVTQSPTHLIKTRGQQVTLRCSPISGHKSVSWYQQVLGQGPQFIFQYYEKEERGRGNFPDRFSARQFPNYSSELNVNALLLGDSALYLCASSLGGFIRNEQFFGPGTRLTVL.

This clonotype was observed many times. This chain joins TRBV7-2 and TRBJ2-5; D might be TRBD1 or TRBD2, each matching 5 bases. Trimming left V 4 bases short and J 2 bases short, with 8 bases between. Looked up from germline, CDR1 is SGHTA and CDR2 is FQGNSA. The CDR3 has 13 amino acids. Written as DNA, the CDR3 is TGTGCCAGCAGCTGGGGGATTCAAGAGACCCAGTACTTC. It specifies CASSWGIQETQYF.

There are a few counts of this clonotype. V usage is TRBV20-1 and J usage is TRBJ2-2; D tentatively reads TRBD1 or TRBD2 (6 bases each). V was clipped by 4 bases and J by 4 bases, with 13 bases between them. This CDR3 spans 14 amino acids. Per the germline V gene, CDR1 is DFQATT and CDR2 is SNEGSKA (reference sequence). The CDR3 loop reads CSAIVGGSTGELFF. CDR3 nucleotides: TGCAGTGCTATTGTGGGGGGCAGCACCGGGGAGCTGTTTTTT.

The table lists this clonotype with many counts. The chain links TRBV12-3 or TRBV12-4 to TRBJ1-1; 9 bases map to TRBD1. V trimming: 8 bases; J trimming: 0 bases; junction bases outside the gene matches: 10. CDR3 size: 16 residues. CDR3 in amino acids: CASAPGQGIMNTEAFF. CDR3 DNA sequence: TGTGCCAGCGCCCCGGGACAGGGAATCATGAACACTGAAGCTTTCTTT.

This chain links TRBV29-1 with TRBJ1-5, with D possibly being TRBD1 (6 bases). CDR1 is SQVTM, CDR2 ANQGSEA, per germline. Trimming stripped 7 bases from V and 3 bases from J, with 13 bases between. The CDR3 totals 13 residues. CDR3 loop: CSAGGLYNQPQHF. DNA of the CDR3: TGCAGCGCGGGGGGCCTATACAATCAGCCCCAGCATTTT.

Many counts were recorded for this clonotype. The chain employs TRBV20-1 and TRBJ2-3; unclear D gene. The CDR3 is 13 amino acids. Deletions cut 3 bases from V and 4 bases from J, with 11 bases between. Germline V lookup: CDR1 DFQATT, CDR2 SNEGSKA (reference sequence). The CDR3 reads CSARRAGSDTQYF. The CDR3 DNA sequence: TGCAGTGCTAGGAGAGCTGGGTCAGATACGCAGTATTTT.